Here is one TCR beta chain with its context. The sample originates from a study of blood T cell repertoires in COVID-19. The repertoire was sequenced with immunoSEQ multiplex PCR; TCRdb's copy has only in-frame clones and lacks some. This sample carries 200,000 to 250,000 clones, 86% of them seen once, and the ten largest clones take approximately 2.1%. Germline values: CDR1 SGHNT, CDR2 YYREEE (reference sequence). Trimming cost V 0 bases and J 1 base; bases outside gene matches: 1. CDR3 size: 15 residues. Sequenced input: peripheral blood. V usage is TRBV5-4 and J usage is TRBJ2-1, with 7 bases that match TRBD2. The TCR originated in a man aged 25 to 40 who had recovered from COVID-19. CDR3 loop: CASSLGGGSYNEQFF. The CDR3 DNA follows: TGTGCCAGCAGCTTGGGGGGGGGATCCTACAATGAGCAGTTCTTC. The complete variable domain, with remaining parts taken from reference TRBV5-4 and TRBJ2-1, reads ETGVTQSPTHLIKTRGQQVTLRCSSQSGHNTVSWYQQALGQGPQFIFQYYREEENGRGNFPPRFSGLQFPNYSSELNVNALELDDSALYLCASSLGGGSYNEQFFGPGTRLTVL.